This T cell receptor beta chain comes out of a study of shared clonotypes between healthy human individuals. Overall study results and limits: Generation probabilities of non-shared clonotypes were lower (relative to those shared by all four donors). Inspection by rarefaction showed sorted-subset sequencing to be incomplete despite large depth.

Concerning this clone: Its target is unknown.

The data were produced by immunoSEQ multiplex PCR, yet TCRdb's version contains in-frame clones alone and is incomplete. The table includes 2 million to 3 million clones, around 94% detected once. CDR1 LNHNV and CDR2 YYDKDF come from the germline V gene (reference sequence). V gave up 0 bases and J gave up 8 bases; unmatched junction bases: 11. The CDR3 covers 18 residues. The authors divided CD4+ cells into CD45RA+ naive and CD45RA-negative memory subsets. The sequenced sample was naive CD4+ T cells sorted from blood. Subset defined: CD45RA+ positively selected. The chain couples TRBV15 to TRBJ2-1; 12 bases match TRBD2. This TCR was recovered from a man aged 18 to 35 in good health. DNA for the CDR3: TGTGCCACCAGCAGAGATCTCTCTAGCGGGAGGGCCGGGGATGAGCAGTTCTTC. It yields the protein CATSRDLSSGRAGDEQFF.